The rows below give T cell receptor beta chains drawn from one sample of a study of beta chain features in type 1 diabetes. Assay used: immunoSEQ multiplex PCR; TCRdb lists only in-frame clones, some missing. In the table there are 620,000 or so clones, about a sixth of which are singletons. Sequences were obtained from naive CD4+ T cells from blood. The origin of the receptors is a man aged 18 to 30 in good health. The CDR3 runs from the conserved cysteine through the conserved F or W. The D gene is left open where the match is weak. Not all rows give a size; the values are once, few, many and, for expanded clones, a class.

TRBD2,-,TRBJ2-6,TRBV11-2,TGTGCCAGCAGCCGGCGGGGGGGCGCCTCTGGGGCCAACGTCCTGACTTTC,CASSRRGGASGANVLTF
-,-,TRBJ1-2,TRBV7-9,TGTGCCAGCAGCTTAAAGGGGATCACGACCCACTATGGCTACACCTTC,CASSLKGITTHYGYTF
-,few,TRBJ2-5,TRBV5-1,TGCGCCAGTCTTAGGGGAGAAGGAGAGACCCAGTACTTC,CASLRGEGETQYF
-,-,TRBJ2-5,TRBV6-4,TGTGCCAGCAGTGACTCACCTTTGCGCAGGGAGACCCAGTACTTC,CASSDSPLRRETQYF
-,-,TRBJ2-7,TRBV15,TGTGCCACCAGCAGCCGGGCCTCCGACGAGCAGTACTTC,CATSSRASDEQYF
-,few,TRBJ2-5,TRBV5-1,TGCGCCAGCAGCTTAGGGCGGGGAGAGACCCAGTACTTC,CASSLGRGETQYF
TRBD1,few,TRBJ2-3,TRBV9,TGTGCCAGCAGCAATTGGGGACAGGCAACAGATACGCAGTATTTT,CASSNWGQATDTQYF
TRBD1,-,TRBJ1-3,TRBV27,TGTGCCAGCGCGTTACAGGGGTTGGGAAACACCATATATTTT,CASALQGLGNTIYF
TRBD1,-,TRBJ1-3,TRBV25-1,TGTGCCAGCAGTGAATGGGGACAGGGGCAGAGCTCTGGAAACACCATATATTTT,CASSEWGQGQSSGNTIYF
-,few,TRBJ2-1,TRBV7-9,TGTGCCAGCAGCTTAACAGGGAGCTCCTACAATGAGCAGTTCTTC,CASSLTGSSYNEQFF
-,-,TRBJ2-1,TRBV9,TGTGCCAGCAGCGTAGGAAGGTCGGGCTACTCCTACAATGAGCAGTTCTTC,CASSVGRSGYSYNEQFF
TRBD2,-,TRBJ2-1,TRBV7-3,TGTGCCAGCCGGAGCGGGGGAACCAACAATGAGCAGTTCTTC,CASRSGGTNNEQFF
TRBD1,few,TRBJ1-2,TRBV2,TGTGCCAGCAGCTTACAGGGGTTGAACTATGGCTACACCTTC,CASSLQGLNYGYTF
TRBD1,few,TRBJ1-4,TRBV30,TGTGCCTGGGGGACAGGGCTAAATGAAAAACTGTTTTTT,CAWGTGLNEKLFF
TRBD2,-,TRBJ2-3,TRBV9,TGTGCCAGCAGCGTAGTGGGCGGGAGTGTGACAGATACGCAGTATTTT,CASSVVGGSVTDTQYF
-,-,TRBJ1-2,TRBV19,TGTGCCAGTAGCCGCCGGGACACAGATGGCTACACCTTC,CASSRRDTDGYTF
-,-,TRBJ2-7,TRBV2,TGTGCCAGCAGCAGGGACCTCTCGGAGCAGTACTTC,CASSRDLSEQYF
-,-,TRBJ1-2,TRBV9,TGTGCCAGCAGCGTAGAGGCAGGGGTTGGCTACACCTTC,CASSVEAGVGYTF
-,-,TRBJ1-1,TRBV14,TGTGCCAGCAGCCCACGGGGTGGGAACACTGAAGCTTTCTTT,CASSPRGGNTEAFF
-,-,TRBJ2-7,TRBV15,TGTGCCACCAGCCCCGATAAACTGAGGTCCTACGAGCAGTACTTC,CATSPDKLRSYEQYF
TRBD2,-,TRBJ2-5,TRBV4-2,TGTGCCAGCAGCCAAGGAACCAGCGGGAGGAAAGAGACCCAGTACTTC,CASSQGTSGRKETQYF
TRBD2,few,TRBJ2-3,TRBV12-5,TGTGCTAGTGGTTTAACTAGCGGGAGCACAGATACGCAGTATTTT,CASGLTSGSTDTQYF
-,few,TRBJ2-7,TRBV7-6,TGTGCCAGCAGCTTAGGGGACCTTACCGGGGGCGTCGAGCAGTACTTC,CASSLGDLTGGVEQYF
TRBD1,few,TRBJ1-2,TRBV5-1,TGCGCCAGCAGCTTGGCGACAGGGAGTTCCTATGGCTACACCTTC,CASSLATGSSYGYTF
-,few,TRBJ1-4,TRBV29-1,TGCAGCGTTGAGAACGGGTATTCTAATGAAAAACTGTTTTTT,CSVENGYSNEKLFF
TRBD1,few,TRBJ2-3,TRBV5-4,TGTGCCAGCAGCCGGACAGGCTCGAGGGATACGCAGTATTTT,CASSRTGSRDTQYF
TRBD1,-,TRBJ1-2,TRBV19,TGTGCCAGTAAGGGACAGGGCTATGGCTACACCTTC,CASKGQGYGYTF